Listed here are 3 T cell receptor beta chains from one sample, sequenced in a study of neurological immune-mediated disorders (dated by TCRdb to about 2019). The library was generated by 5' RACE. The sample was run on an Illumina HiSeq 2500. TCRdb's own reprocessing of the public reads used fastp at Q25 and MiXCR and kept productive beta chains. Every distinct CDR3 protein forms one entry, paired with its most common genes and DNA. In this sample the table shows 50,000 to 60,000 distinct CDR3 sequences, 16% of which occur a single time. 4.4% of the sample is held by the ten biggest clonotypes. The sequenced sample consisted of PBMCs. Receptors were obtained from a man aged 60-69 years in good health.

The V call is TRBV20-1, the J call TRBJ1-2; the match to TRBD1 covers 8 bases. The CDR3 totals 15 residues. The germline CDR1 and CDR2 sequences are DFQATT and SNEGSKA (reference sequence). The trim removed 0 bases at V and 6 bases at J, leaving 9 bases unmatched. The CDR3 protein is CSAREGRGPLDGYTF. The DNA for the CDR3 is TGCAGTGCTAGAGAGGGCAGGGGGCCGCTGGATGGCTACACCTTC.

A word on this clonotype: This clone may be a read error of a much larger clone one base away. This chain joins TRBV11-1 and TRBJ2-7, with D possibly matching TRBD2 (5 bases). Germline V CDR1 and CDR2: SGHAT, FQDESV (reference sequence). CDR3 length equals 14 residues. Trimming removed 6 bases from V and 3 bases from J, with 15 bases in between. DNA for the CDR3: TGTGCCAGCAGATACCGGAGGATTGGCTACGAGCAGTACTTC. Encoded protein: CASRYRRIGYEQYF.

The table lists this clonotype with many counts. The V gene is TRBV12-3 or TRBV12-4, the J gene TRBJ2-5; D unclear. CDR3 length: 14 residues. Trimming took 3 bases from V and 2 from J, leaving 10 bases between them. The CDR3 sequence is CASSLRGVQETQYF. Written as DNA, the CDR3 is TGTGCCAGCAGTTTGAGAGGAGTACAAGAGACCCAGTACTTC.